The next 13 T cell receptor beta chains were all read from a single sample in a study of blood T cell repertoires in COVID-19. Profiled with immunoSEQ multiplex PCR; TCRdb holds only in-frame clones, not every one. The table lists 150,000 to 200,000 clones, around 85% of them singletons. The material sequenced was peripheral blood. The receptor source for this set is a man in his fifties or sixties with acute or convalescent COVID-19.

This clone was picked up one time. The chain joins TRBV15 to TRBJ1-4, with a possible D match to TRBD1 (5 bases). The CDR3 contains 16 residues. V lost 0 bases to trimming and J lost 8 bases, with 16 bases between them. CDR1 and CDR2 from the germline V gene are LNHNV and YYDKDF (reference sequence). The CDR3 region has the DNA TGTGCCACCAGCAGAGATCGCCCGGGGGTGGGAGAAAAACTGTTTTTT. Protein sequence: CATSRDRPGVGEKLFF.

The chain recombines TRBV14 with TRBJ2-2, with 12 bases that match TRBD2. V lost 1 base to trimming and J lost 4 bases; unmatched junction nucleotides: 10. Germline CDR1 is SGHDN and CDR2 is FVKESK. The CDR3 extends over 19 amino acids. CDR3 in amino acids: CASSQVTLAGGPITGELFF. DNA of the CDR3: TGTGCCAGCAGCCAAGTAACGCTAGCGGGAGGGCCTATCACCGGGGAGCTGTTTTTT. The full variable domain, completed using reference TRBV14 and TRBJ2-2, is EAGVTQFPSHSVIEKGQTVTLRCDPISGHDNLYWYRRVMGKEIKFLLHFVKESKQDESGMPNNRFLAERTGGTYSTLKVQPAELEDSGVYFCASSQVTLAGGPITGELFFGEGSRLTVL.

The chain couples TRBV2 to TRBJ2-7; D not resolved. The CDR3 extends over 13 amino acids. Germline V gives CDR1 SNHLY, CDR2 FYNNEI. The V end was cut by 3 bases, the J end by 3 bases, with 9 bases between. Written as DNA, the CDR3 is TGTGCCAGCAGTGATGACATATACTACGAGCAGTACTTC. Residues: CASSDDIYYEQYF. The entire variable domain, with the rest obtained from reference TRBV2 and TRBJ2-7, is as follows: EPEVTQTPSHQVTQMGQEVILRCVPISNHLYFYWYRQILGQKVEFLVSFYNNEISEKSEIFDDQFSVERPDGSNFTLKIRSTKLEDSAMYFCASSDDIYYEQYFGPGTRLTVT.

J is TRBJ2-7 and V is TRBV18; TRBD1 might be the D (6 bases). V was clipped by 6 bases and J by 2 bases, with 11 bases between them. The CDR3 totals 13 residues. Germline assignment: CDR1 KGHSH and CDR2 LQKENI. DNA of the CDR3: TGTGCCAGCTCGGGGGACATCGCCTACGAGCAGTACTTC. It yields the protein CASSGDIAYEQYF.

The rearrangement joins TRBV5-1 to TRBJ2-3; 7 positions match TRBD2. V lost 4 bases, J lost 5 bases, and 16 bases stayed unmatched. Germline CDR1 is SGHRS and CDR2 is YFSETQ. This CDR3 has 17 residues. The CDR3 loop reads CASSPPGGGFGGDTQYF. In nucleotides, the CDR3 is TGCGCCAGCAGCCCGCCTGGCGGGGGTTTCGGGGGAGATACGCAGTATTTT.

V and J are TRBV7-9 and TRBJ1-1; possibly TRBD1 for D (6 bases). V dropped 5 bases and J dropped 2 bases, with 15 bases sitting between them. The CDR3 has 15 amino acids. CDR1 and CDR2 from the germline V gene are SEHNR and FQNEAQ (reference sequence). CDR3 coding DNA: TGTGCCAGCAGCCCGAGGGGGGGATTTAACACTGAAGCTTTCTTT. It translates to CASSPRGGFNTEAFF.

This chain connects TRBV2 to TRBJ2-3; TRBD1 is a possible D gene (6 bases). The germline CDR1 and CDR2 sequences are SNHLY and FYNNEI. V lost 7 bases and J lost 0, with 11 bases in between. CDR3 length: 14 residues. CDR3 amino acids: CASTRTASTDTQYF. The CDR3 nucleotides read TGTGCCAGCACTAGGACAGCTAGCACAGATACGCAGTATTTT.

The V and J genes are TRBV19 and TRBJ2-2; no clear D gene. This CDR3 has 13 amino acids. The V gene's germline CDR1 is LNHDA and CDR2 SQIVND (reference sequence). Trimming stripped 4 bases from V and 3 bases from J, with 6 bases between. DNA for the CDR3: TGTGCCAGTAGTACCCGTTACACCGGGGAGCTGTTTTTT. It specifies CASSTRYTGELFF.

The chain recombines TRBV4-2 with TRBJ2-1; no reliable D call. The length of the CDR3 is 14 residues. V gave up 2 bases and J gave up 8 bases, with 13 bases separating them. Germline V gene data show CDR1 as LGHNA and CDR2 as YNFKEQ. CDR3 in amino acids: CASSQLTVVHEQFF. The CDR3 DNA sequence: TGTGCCAGCAGCCAACTCACAGTGGTGCATGAGCAGTTCTTC.

The rearrangement uses TRBV2 and TRBJ1-5, with unresolved D. The V and J ends lost 5 bases and 4 bases respectively, with 6 bases between them. Germline assignment: CDR1 SNHLY and CDR2 FYNNEI. CDR3 length equals 12 residues. In nucleotides, the CDR3 is TGTGCCAGCAGTACGGTAAATCAGCCCCAGCATTTT. Translation: CASSTVNQPQHF.

The chain is built from TRBV19 and TRBJ2-7, with D perhaps TRBD2 (6 bases). V was cut by 3 bases and J by 6 bases, with 15 bases left in between. Per germline, CDR1 LNHDA and CDR2 SQIVND (reference sequence). CDR3 length: 14 amino acids. This CDR3 is CASSIPGSGTEQYF. The DNA for the CDR3 is TGTGCCAGTAGTATCCCGGGTAGCGGAACCGAGCAGTACTTC.

The genes are TRBV24-1 and TRBJ2-2; D is unresolved. With 3 bases removed from V and 7 bases from J, the gap between germline ends came to 8 bases. The CDR3 consists of 13 residues. CDR1 and CDR2 (germline): KGHDR, SFDVKD. CDR3 in amino acids: CATSDGRYGELFF. CDR3 coding DNA: TGTGCCACCAGTGATGGCAGGTACGGGGAGCTGTTTTTT.

The gene calls are TRBV3-1 (or the pseudogene TRBV3-2) and TRBJ2-5, with D possibly TRBD2 on 6 matching bases. CDR1 is LGHDT, CDR2 YNNKEL, per germline (reference sequence). V shed 4 bases and J shed 5 bases, with 14 bases lying between them. The CDR3 sequence is 14 residues long. The CDR3 here is CASSLKSGRETQYF. CDR3 nucleotide sequence: TGTGCCAGCAGCCTCAAAAGCGGGCGTGAGACCCAGTACTTC.